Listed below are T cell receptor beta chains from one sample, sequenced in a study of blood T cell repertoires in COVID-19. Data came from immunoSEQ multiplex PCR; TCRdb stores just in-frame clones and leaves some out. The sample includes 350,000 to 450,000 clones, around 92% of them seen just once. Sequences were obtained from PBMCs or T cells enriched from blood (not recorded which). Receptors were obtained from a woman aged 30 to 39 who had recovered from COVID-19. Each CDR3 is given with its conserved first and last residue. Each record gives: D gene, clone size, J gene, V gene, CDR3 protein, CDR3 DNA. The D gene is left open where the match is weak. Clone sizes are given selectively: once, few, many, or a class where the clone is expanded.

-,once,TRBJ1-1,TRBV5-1,CASSLANLNTEAFF,TGCGCCAGCAGCTTGGCCAATCTGAACACTGAAGCTTTCTTT
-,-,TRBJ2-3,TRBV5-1,CASSLGQTDTQYF,TGCGCCAGCAGCTTGGGCCAGACAGATACGCAGTATTTT
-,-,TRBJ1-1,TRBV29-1,CSVERPGQVTEAFF,TGCAGCGTTGAAAGGCCAGGGCAGGTCACTGAAGCTTTCTTT
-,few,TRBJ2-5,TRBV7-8,CASSLGAGTQETQYF,TGTGCCAGCAGCTTAGGTGCAGGTACCCAAGAGACCCAGTACTTC
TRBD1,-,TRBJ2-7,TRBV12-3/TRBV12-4,CASSLAGTGEQYF,TGTGCCAGCAGTTTGGCCGGGACAGGCGAGCAGTACTTC
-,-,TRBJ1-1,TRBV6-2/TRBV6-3,CASSSTTGWQAFF,TGTGCCAGCAGTTCCACGACAGGATGGCAAGCTTTCTTT
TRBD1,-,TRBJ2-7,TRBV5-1,CASSLRDRGRQEQYF,TGCGCCAGCAGCCTCCGGGACAGGGGGCGCCAGGAGCAGTACTTC
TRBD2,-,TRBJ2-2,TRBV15,CATSRELAGVSGELFF,TGTGCCACCAGCAGAGAATTAGCGGGAGTTTCCGGGGAGCTGTTTTTT
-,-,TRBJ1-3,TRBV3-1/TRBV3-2,CASGGTLGNTIYF,TGTGCCAGCGGGGGCACCCTGGGGAACACCATATATTTT
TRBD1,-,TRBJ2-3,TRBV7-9,CASSPRQGSTDTQYF,TGTGCCAGCAGCCCACGACAGGGTAGCACAGATACGCAGTATTTT
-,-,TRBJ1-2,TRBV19,CASGLRGYTF,TGTGCCAGTGGTCTCCGGGGCTACACCTTC
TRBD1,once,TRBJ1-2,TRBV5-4,CASSAGQGASLGF,TGTGCCAGCAGCGCCGGACAGGGGGCGAGCCTAGGCTTC
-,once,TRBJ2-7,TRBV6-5,CASRSLLHEQYF,TGTGCCAGCAGGAGTTTGTTGCACGAGCAGTACTTC
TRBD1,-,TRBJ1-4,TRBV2,CASSEALRQGGEKLFF,TGTGCCAGCAGTGAAGCGCTTCGACAGGGGGGTGAAAAACTGTTTTTT
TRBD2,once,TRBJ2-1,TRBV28,CASSFRPGLAGIEQFF,TGTGCCAGCAGTTTCAGACCGGGACTAGCGGGAATTGAGCAGTTCTTC
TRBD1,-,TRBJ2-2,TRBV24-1,CATSDSDRSVTGELFF,TGTGCCACCAGTGACTCGGACAGGTCGGTCACCGGGGAGCTGTTTTTT
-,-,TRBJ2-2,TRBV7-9,CASSLVPGGLAGELFF,TGTGCCAGCAGCTTAGTCCCGGGGGGCCTGGCCGGGGAGCTGTTTTTT
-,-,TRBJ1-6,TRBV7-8,CASSPPTGRWNSPLHF,TGTGCCAGCAGCCCACCGACAGGCCGTTGGAATTCACCCCTCCACTTT